A single sample is the source of the 13 T cell receptor beta chains below, sequenced in a study of cytomegalovirus exposure and HLA in healthy donors. The PCR employed 60 Vbeta primers together with 13 Jbeta primers. Clones were read by immunoSEQ multiplex PCR, and TCRdb kept only the in-frame ones, dropping some. The repertoire includes approximately 160,000 clones, 65% to 85% of them detected once, and roughly 4.7% sits in the top ten. Source material: PBMCs. Receptors originate from a woman aged 50 to 65 in good health and CMV-seropositive.

The chain uses TRBV19 and TRBJ1-1; unclear D gene. Germline-derived CDR1 and CDR2 are LNHDA and SQIVND (reference sequence). This CDR3 comprises 16 residues. Trimming cost V 7 bases and J 1 base, with 19 bases left between them. DNA of the CDR3: TGTGCCAGTACCGCCTCCGGTGCAGGATGGAACACTGAAGCTTTCTTT. Protein product: CASTASGAGWNTEAFF.

The V and J genes are TRBV14 and TRBJ2-3, with D possibly matching TRBD2 (5 bases). Germline lookup yields CDR1 SGHDN and CDR2 FVKESK. V lost 5 bases and J lost 3, with 12 bases in between. The CDR3 extends over 14 amino acids. The CDR3, as DNA: TGTGCCAGCAGCACCGGGATAACGACAGATACGCAGTATTTT. Translated: CASSTGITTDTQYF. The complete variable domain, with remaining parts taken from reference TRBV14 and TRBJ2-3, reads EAGVTQFPSHSVIEKGQTVTLRCDPISGHDNLYWYRRVMGKEIKFLLHFVKESKQDESGMPNNRFLAERTGGTYSTLKVQPAELEDSGVYFCASSTGITTDTQYFGPGTRLTVL.

The DNA for the CDR3 is TGTGCCAGCAGCCCCCGCCCTAGCGGGGGAGGCTACGAGCAGTACTTC. Translated: CASSPRPSGGGYEQYF. V and J are TRBV7-2 and TRBJ2-7, with TRBD2 identical over 10 bases. Germline assignment: CDR1 SGHTA and CDR2 FQGNSA. The J segment lost 3 bases and the V segment lost 5 bases, leaving 10 bases of the junction unmatched. The CDR3 has 16 amino acids. Drawing the rest from reference TRBV7-2 and TRBJ2-7, the complete variable domain is GAGVSQSPSNKVTEKGKDVELRCDPISGHTALYWYRQSLGQGLEFLIYFQGNSAPDKSGLPSDRFSAERTGGSVSTLTIQRTQQEDSAVYLCASSPRPSGGGYEQYFGPGTRLTVT.

This clone was detected only a few times. This chain connects TRBV7-8 to TRBJ1-1, with unresolved D. Per germline, CDR1 SGHVS and CDR2 FQNEAQ. Between the trimmed V and J ends, which lost 4 bases and 3 bases, there was a span of 9 bases. This CDR3 region has 13 residues. The CDR3 nucleotides are TGTGCCAGCAGCTATGTCCAGGACACTGAAGCTTTCTTT. It codes for CASSYVQDTEAFF.

This chain links TRBV19 with TRBJ2-2, with D possibly matching TRBD1 (6 bases). With 4 bases removed from V and 5 bases from J, the gap between germline ends came to 8 bases. CDR1 LNHDA and CDR2 SQIVND come from the germline V gene (reference sequence). CDR3 length: 13 amino acids. This CDR3 is CASSRGRTGELFF. DNA of the CDR3: TGTGCCAGTAGTAGGGGGCGGACCGGGGAGCTGTTTTTT.

The gene calls are TRBV27 and TRBJ2-7; 10 nucleotides match TRBD2. Germline CDR1 is MNHEY and CDR2 is SMNVEV (reference sequence). Germline trimming cut 2 bases from V and 6 bases from J; bases unmatched to any gene: 4. This CDR3 comprises 14 residues. The CDR3 loop is CASSLPSGRSEQYF. CDR3 in DNA: TGTGCCAGCAGTTTACCTAGCGGGAGAAGCGAGCAGTACTTC.

V and J are TRBV7-2 and TRBJ1-1, with a possible D match to TRBD1 (6 bases). From germline, CDR1 is SGHTA and CDR2 FQGNSA. Trimming shortened V by 5 bases and J by 1 base, and 11 bases separated the two germline ends. CDR3 length: 14 amino acids. This CDR3 is CASSDPDRNTEAFF. CDR3 sequence (DNA): TGTGCCAGCAGCGACCCGGACAGGAACACTGAAGCTTTCTTT.

J is TRBJ2-7 and V is TRBV30; TRBD1 might be the D (5 bases). The V end was cut by 2 bases, the J end by 4 bases, with 18 bases between. The germline V gene encodes CDR1 GTSNPN and CDR2 SVGIG (reference sequence). The CDR3 loop spans 15 amino acids. The CDR3 loop reads CAWSTDGRVSYEQYF. The CDR3 coding sequence is TGTGCCTGGAGTACGGATGGCAGGGTTAGTTACGAGCAGTACTTC.

The rearrangement uses TRBV29-1 and TRBJ1-5, with D tentatively TRBD1 (6 bases). Germline V gene sequence: CDR1 SQVTM, CDR2 ANQGSEA. Between the trimmed V and J ends, which lost 4 bases and 0 bases, there was a span of 13 bases. The CDR3 is 15 amino acids. This chain's CDR3 is CSVGQDSYSNQPQHF. Here the CDR3 DNA reads TGCAGCGTTGGGCAGGACAGCTATAGCAATCAGCCCCAGCATTTT.

The chain carries TRBV10-3 and TRBJ1-1, with 7 bases aligning to TRBD1. With V trimmed by 3 bases and J by 10 bases, 11 bases remained unmatched. Germline assignment: CDR1 ENHRY and CDR2 SYGVKD. The CDR3 runs to 14 residues. The CDR3 region has the DNA TGTGCCATCAGTGATGACAGGGCCAGAGGATTAGCTTTCTTT. This translates into CAISDDRARGLAFF.

The gene calls are TRBV7-6 and TRBJ2-7; a possible D gene is TRBD1 (6 bases). V was shortened by 2 bases and J by 5 bases, with 19 bases between the two germline ends. CDR1 is SGHVS, CDR2 FNYEAQ, per germline. This CDR3 has 16 residues. CDR3: CASSLIYRERYNEQYF. The DNA of the CDR3 is TGTGCCAGCAGCTTAATCTACAGGGAAAGGTATAACGAGCAGTACTTC.

The chain couples TRBV2 to TRBJ1-5; 10 bases are shared with TRBD1. The CDR3 has 14 amino acids. The germline CDR1 and CDR2 sequences are SNHLY and FYNNEI. V shed 6 bases, J shed 6 bases, and the junction held 5 bases outside the gene matches. The CDR3 loop is CASRETGGGQPQHF. CDR3 nucleotide sequence: TGTGCCAGCAGAGAGACAGGGGGCGGTCAGCCCCAGCATTTT.

The chain joins TRBV7-9 to TRBJ1-2, with 7 nucleotides matching TRBD1. The CDR3 covers 14 residues. Looked up from germline, CDR1 is SEHNR and CDR2 is FQNEAQ (reference sequence). V lost 4 bases to trimming and J lost 4 bases; unmatched junction nucleotides: 6. In DNA, the CDR3 is TGTGCCAGCAGCTCAGGGGGAACTGGCTATGGCTACACCTTC. Its protein product is CASSSGGTGYGYTF.